This T cell receptor (beta chain) was sequenced during a study of shared clonotypes between healthy human individuals. Generated by immunoSEQ multiplex PCR, the TCRdb table keeps only in-frame clones and is missing some. The sample includes 2 million to 2.5 million clones, 93% seen only once; the top ten take approximately 0.35%. This CDR3 has 15 residues. Trimming pared 4 bases from V and 9 bases from J, leaving 20 bases between. Germline CDR1 and CDR2: SNHLY and FYNNEI. The sequencing sample was made of naive CD4+ T cells from PBMCs. The subset is: CD45RA+ positively selected. The receptor comes from a young man in good health. Some clones in this sample may be carry-over from other donors' samples. The V gene is TRBV2, the J gene TRBJ2-3, with D possibly TRBD1 on 6 matching bases. The CDR3 region has the DNA TGTGCCAGCAGTGGGACGGGACAAAGTCAGGGAACGCAGTATTTT. The encoded protein is CASSGTGQSQGTQYF.